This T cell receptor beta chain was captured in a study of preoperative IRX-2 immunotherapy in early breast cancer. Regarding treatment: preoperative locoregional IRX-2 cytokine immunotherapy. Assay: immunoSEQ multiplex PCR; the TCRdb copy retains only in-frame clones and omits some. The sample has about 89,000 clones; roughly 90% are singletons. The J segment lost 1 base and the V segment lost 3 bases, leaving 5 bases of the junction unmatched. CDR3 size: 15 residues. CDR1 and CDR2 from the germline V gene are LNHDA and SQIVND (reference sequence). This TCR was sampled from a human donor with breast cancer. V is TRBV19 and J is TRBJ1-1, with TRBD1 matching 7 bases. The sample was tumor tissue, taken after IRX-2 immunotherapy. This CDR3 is CASSISEGANTEAFF. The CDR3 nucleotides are TGTGCCAGTAGTATCTCCGAGGGGGCGAACACTGAAGCTTTCTTT.